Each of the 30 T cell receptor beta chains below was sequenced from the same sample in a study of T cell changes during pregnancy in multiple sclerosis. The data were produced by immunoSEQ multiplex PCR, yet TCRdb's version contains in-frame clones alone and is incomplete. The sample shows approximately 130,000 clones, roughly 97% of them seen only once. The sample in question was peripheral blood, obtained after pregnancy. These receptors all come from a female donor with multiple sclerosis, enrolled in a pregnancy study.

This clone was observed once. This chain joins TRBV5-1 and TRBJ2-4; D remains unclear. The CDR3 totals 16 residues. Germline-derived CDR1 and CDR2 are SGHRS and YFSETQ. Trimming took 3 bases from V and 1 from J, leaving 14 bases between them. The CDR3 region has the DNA TGCGCCAGCAGCTCCCGAGCGCTATCGGCCAAAAACATTCAGTACTTC. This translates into CASSSRALSAKNIQYF.

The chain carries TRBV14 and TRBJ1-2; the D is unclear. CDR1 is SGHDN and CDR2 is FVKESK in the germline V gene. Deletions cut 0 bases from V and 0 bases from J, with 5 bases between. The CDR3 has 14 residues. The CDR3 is CASSQDLANYGYTF. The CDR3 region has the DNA TGTGCCAGCAGCCAAGACCTAGCTAACTATGGCTACACCTTC.

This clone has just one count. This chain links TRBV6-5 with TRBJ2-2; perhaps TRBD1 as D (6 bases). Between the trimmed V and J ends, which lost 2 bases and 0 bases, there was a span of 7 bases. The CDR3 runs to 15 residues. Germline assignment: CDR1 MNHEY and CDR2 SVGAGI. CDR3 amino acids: CASSYTGPNTGELFF. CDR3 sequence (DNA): TGTGCCAGCAGTTACACAGGGCCGAACACCGGGGAGCTGTTTTTT.

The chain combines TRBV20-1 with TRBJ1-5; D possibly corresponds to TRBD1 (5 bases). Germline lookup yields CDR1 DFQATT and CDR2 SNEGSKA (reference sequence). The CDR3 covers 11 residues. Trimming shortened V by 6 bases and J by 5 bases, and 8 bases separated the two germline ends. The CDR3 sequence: CSAEGDQPQHF. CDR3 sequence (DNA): TGCAGTGCAGAAGGGGATCAGCCCCAGCATTTT.

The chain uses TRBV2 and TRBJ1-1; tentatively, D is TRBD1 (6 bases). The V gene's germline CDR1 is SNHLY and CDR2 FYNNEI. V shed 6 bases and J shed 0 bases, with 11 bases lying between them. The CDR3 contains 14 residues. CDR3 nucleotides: TGTGCCAGCAGCGGACAGACTTTGAACACTGAAGCTTTCTTT. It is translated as CASSGQTLNTEAFF.

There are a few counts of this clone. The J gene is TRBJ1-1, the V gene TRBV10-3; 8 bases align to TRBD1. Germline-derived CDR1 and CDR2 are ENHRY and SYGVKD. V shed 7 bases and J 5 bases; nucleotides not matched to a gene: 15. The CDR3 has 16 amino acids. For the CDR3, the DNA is TGTGCCATCACAGACCGGGAGGACAGGGCGAAGACTGAAGCTTTCTTT. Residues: CAITDREDRAKTEAFF.

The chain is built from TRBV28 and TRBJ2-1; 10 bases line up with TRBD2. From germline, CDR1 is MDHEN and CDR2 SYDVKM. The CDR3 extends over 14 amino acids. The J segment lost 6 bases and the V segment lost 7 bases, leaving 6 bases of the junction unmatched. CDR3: CASNLAGVSNEQFF. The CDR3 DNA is TGTGCCAGCAATCTAGCGGGAGTGTCCAATGAGCAGTTCTTC.

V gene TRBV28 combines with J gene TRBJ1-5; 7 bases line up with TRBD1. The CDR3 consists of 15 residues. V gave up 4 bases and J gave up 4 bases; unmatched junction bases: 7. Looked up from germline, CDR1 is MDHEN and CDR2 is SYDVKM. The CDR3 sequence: CASSSGTEINQPQHF. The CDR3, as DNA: TGTGCCAGCAGTTCCGGGACAGAAATAAATCAGCCCCAGCATTTT.

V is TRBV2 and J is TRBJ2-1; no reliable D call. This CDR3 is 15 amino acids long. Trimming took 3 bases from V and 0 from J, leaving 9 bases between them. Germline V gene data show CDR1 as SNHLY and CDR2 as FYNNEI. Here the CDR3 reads CASSETRSSYNEQFF. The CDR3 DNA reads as TGTGCCAGCAGTGAGACTCGGAGCTCCTACAATGAGCAGTTCTTC.

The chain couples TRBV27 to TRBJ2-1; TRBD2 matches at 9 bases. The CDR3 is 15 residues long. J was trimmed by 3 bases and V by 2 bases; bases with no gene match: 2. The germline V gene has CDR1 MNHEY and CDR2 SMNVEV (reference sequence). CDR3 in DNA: TGTGCCAGCAGTTTAGTAGCGGGAGACTACAATGAGCAGTTCTTC. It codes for CASSLVAGDYNEQFF.

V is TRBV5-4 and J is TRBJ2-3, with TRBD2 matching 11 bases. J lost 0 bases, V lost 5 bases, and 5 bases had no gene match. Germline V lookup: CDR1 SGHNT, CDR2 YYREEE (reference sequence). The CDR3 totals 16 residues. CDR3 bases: TGTGCCAGCAGTTTGCTAGCGGGAGGTAGCACAGATACGCAGTATTTT. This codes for CASSLLAGGSTDTQYF.

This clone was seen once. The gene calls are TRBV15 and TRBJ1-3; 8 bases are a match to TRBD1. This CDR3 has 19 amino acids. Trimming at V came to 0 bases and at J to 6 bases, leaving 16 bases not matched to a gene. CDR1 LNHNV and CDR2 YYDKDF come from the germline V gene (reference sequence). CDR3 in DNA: TGTGCCACCAGCAGAGACCCCCGGACAGGGTTTGGTCCTAAAAACACCATATATTTT. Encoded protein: CATSRDPRTGFGPKNTIYF.

The CDR3, as DNA: TGTGCCAGCAGCCTCTTACTTGCCAGCACAGATACGCAGTATTTT. Translated, it gives CASSLLLASTDTQYF. This sequence joins TRBV14 and TRBJ2-3; D unclear. The CDR3 runs 15 residues. Trimming took 4 bases from V and 0 from J, leaving 11 bases between them. Germline values: CDR1 SGHDN, CDR2 FVKESK.

The CDR3 region has the DNA TGTGCCACCAGCAGAGCTCCTGGCGGGAGGCCCACAGATACGCAGTATTTT. This sequence encodes CATSRAPGGRPTDTQYF. The V gene is TRBV15, the J gene TRBJ2-3; 8 bases map to TRBD2. The CDR3 has 17 amino acids. After removal of 1 base from V and 2 bases from J, the junction contained 8 bases not matched to a gene. CDR1 and CDR2 (germline): LNHNV, YYDKDF (reference sequence).

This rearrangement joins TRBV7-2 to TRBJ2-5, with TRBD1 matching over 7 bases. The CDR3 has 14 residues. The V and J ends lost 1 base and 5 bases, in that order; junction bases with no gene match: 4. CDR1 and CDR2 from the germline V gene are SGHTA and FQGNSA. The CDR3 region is CASSLEGARETQYF. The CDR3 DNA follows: TGTGCCAGCAGCTTAGAGGGGGCCCGGGAGACCCAGTACTTC.

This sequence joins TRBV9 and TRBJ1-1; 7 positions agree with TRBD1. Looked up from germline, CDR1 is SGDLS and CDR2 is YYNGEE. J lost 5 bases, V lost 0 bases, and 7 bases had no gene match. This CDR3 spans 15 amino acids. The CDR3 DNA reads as TGTGCCAGCAGCGTAGTGATCACAGGGGAGACTGAAGCTTTCTTT. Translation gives CASSVVITGETEAFF.

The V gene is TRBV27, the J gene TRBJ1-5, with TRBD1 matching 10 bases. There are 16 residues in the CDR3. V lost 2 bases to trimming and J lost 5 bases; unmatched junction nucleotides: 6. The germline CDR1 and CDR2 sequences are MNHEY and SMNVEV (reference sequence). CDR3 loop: CASSLRVGTGDQPQHF. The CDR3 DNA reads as TGTGCCAGCAGTTTAAGGGTGGGGACAGGGGATCAGCCCCAGCATTTT.

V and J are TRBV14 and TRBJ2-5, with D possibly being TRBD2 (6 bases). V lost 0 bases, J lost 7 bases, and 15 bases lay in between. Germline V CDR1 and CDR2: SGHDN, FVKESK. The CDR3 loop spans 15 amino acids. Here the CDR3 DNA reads TGTGCCAGCAGCCAAGATGGGGGGAGCGCCACGACCCAGTACTTC. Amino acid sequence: CASSQDGGSATTQYF.

CDR3 DNA sequence: TGTGCCAGTAGTCGGGGAGGGACCTACAATGAGCAGTTCTTC. Amino acids: CASSRGGTYNEQFF. This sequence joins TRBV19 and TRBJ2-1; 7 bases align to TRBD2. V lost 5 bases to trimming and J lost 2 bases; unmatched junction nucleotides: 3. Germline CDR1 LNHDA, CDR2 SQIVND (reference sequence). The CDR3 consists of 14 residues.

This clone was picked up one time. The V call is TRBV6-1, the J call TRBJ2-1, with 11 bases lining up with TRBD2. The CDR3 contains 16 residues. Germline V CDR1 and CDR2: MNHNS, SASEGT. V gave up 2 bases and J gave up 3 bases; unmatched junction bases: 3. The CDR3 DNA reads TGTGCCAGCAGTGAAACGGGGACTAGCGGCTACAATGAGCAGTTCTTC. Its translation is CASSETGTSGYNEQFF.

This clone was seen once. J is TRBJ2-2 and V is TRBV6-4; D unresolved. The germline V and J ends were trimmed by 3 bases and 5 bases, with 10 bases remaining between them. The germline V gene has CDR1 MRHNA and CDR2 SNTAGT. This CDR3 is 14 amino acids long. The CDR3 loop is CASSDTTRTGELFF. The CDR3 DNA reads TGTGCCAGCAGTGATACTACGAGGACCGGGGAGCTGTTTTTT.

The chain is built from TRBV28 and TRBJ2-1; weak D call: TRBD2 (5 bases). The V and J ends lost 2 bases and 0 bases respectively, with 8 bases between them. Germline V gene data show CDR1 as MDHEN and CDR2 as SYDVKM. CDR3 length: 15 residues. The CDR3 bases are TGTGCCAGCAGTTTAGGTGACTACTCCTACAATGAGCAGTTCTTC. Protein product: CASSLGDYSYNEQFF.

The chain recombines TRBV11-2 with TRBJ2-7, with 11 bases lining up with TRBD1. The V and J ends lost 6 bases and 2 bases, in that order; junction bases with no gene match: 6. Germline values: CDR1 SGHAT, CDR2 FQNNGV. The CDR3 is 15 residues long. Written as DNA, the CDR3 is TGTGCCAGCAGACGGGACAGGGGGTCCACCTACGAGCAGTACTTC. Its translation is CASRRDRGSTYEQYF.

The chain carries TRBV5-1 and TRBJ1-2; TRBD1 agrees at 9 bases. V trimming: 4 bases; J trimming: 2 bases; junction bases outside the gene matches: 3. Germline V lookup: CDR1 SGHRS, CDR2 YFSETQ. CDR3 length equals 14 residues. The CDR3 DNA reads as TGCGCCAGCAGCACAGGGGGCTGGAACTATGGCTACACCTTC. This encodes CASSTGGWNYGYTF.

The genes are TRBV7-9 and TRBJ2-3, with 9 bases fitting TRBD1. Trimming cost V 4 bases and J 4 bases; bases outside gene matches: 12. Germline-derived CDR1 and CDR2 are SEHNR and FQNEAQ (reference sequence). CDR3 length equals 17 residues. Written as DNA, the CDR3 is TGTGCCAGCAGCTCCATCCTAACAGGGGGCTTCGCAGATACGCAGTATTTT. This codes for CASSSILTGGFADTQYF.

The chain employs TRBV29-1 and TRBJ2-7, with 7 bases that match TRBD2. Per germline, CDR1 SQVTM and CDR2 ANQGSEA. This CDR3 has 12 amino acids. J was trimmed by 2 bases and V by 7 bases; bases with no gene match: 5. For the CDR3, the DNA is TGCAGCGCGTCAAGCGGGACCTACGAGCAGTACTTC. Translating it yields CSASSGTYEQYF.

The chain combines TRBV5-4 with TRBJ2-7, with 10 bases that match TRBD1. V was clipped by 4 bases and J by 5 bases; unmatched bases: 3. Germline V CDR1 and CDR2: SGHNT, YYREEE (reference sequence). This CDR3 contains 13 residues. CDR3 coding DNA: TGTGCCAGCAGCATTGGACAGGGGGACGAGCAGTACTTC. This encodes CASSIGQGDEQYF.

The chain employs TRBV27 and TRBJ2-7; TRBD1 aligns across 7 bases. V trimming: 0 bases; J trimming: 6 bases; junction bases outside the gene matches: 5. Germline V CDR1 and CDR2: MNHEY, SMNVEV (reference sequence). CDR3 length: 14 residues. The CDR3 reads CASSLSGAGGEQYF. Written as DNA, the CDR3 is TGTGCCAGCAGTTTATCGGGCGCAGGGGGCGAGCAGTACTTC.

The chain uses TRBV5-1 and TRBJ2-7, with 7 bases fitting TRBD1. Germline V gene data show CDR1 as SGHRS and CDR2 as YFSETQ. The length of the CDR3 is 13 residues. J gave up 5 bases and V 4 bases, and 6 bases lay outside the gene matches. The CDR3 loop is CASSNTGDHEQYF. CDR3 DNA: TGCGCCAGCAGCAATACAGGGGACCACGAGCAGTACTTC.

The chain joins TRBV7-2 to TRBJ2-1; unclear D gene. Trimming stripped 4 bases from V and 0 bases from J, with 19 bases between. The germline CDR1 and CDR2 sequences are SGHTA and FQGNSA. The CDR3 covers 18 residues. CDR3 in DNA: TGTGCCAGCAGCTCTTTCGTTGTCACGCAGATCTCCTACAATGAGCAGTTCTTC. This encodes CASSSFVVTQISYNEQFF.